These T cell receptor beta chains were read from a single sample in a study of tumor-infiltrating lymphocytes in primary liver carcinoma. TCRdb re-called the multiplex PCR reads through MiXCR, storing one row per CDR3 protein. The sample carries about 210,000 distinct CDR3 sequences, about two thirds recorded once. Sequencing was performed on peripheral blood. These receptors were obtained from a woman in her sixties with primary liver carcinoma and hepatitis B virus infection. The CDR3 runs from the conserved cysteine through the conserved F or W. The D gene is left open where the match is weak. Rows give clone size only sometimes, using once, few, many, or a class for an expanded clone.

len	abundance	d_gene	v_gene	j_gene	CDR3aa	CDR3nt
15	many	TRBD1	TRBV12-3/TRBV12-4	TRBJ2-3	CASSHIQGVTDTQYF	TGTGCCAGCAGTCACATACAGGGGGTGACAGATACGCAGTATTTT
17	NA	NA	TRBV4-1	TRBJ2-6	CASSQEGVGPGANVLTF	NA
18	NA	TRBD2	TRBV5-4	TRBJ2-1	CASGFGAGGPGSYNEQFF	TGTGCCAGCGGCTTCGGAGCGGGAGGGCCTGGCTCCTACAATGAGCAGTTCTTC
15	few	NA	TRBV7-9	TRBJ1-3	CASSKTGDSGNTIYF	TGTGCCAGCAGCAAAACAGGAGACTCTGGAAACACCATATATTTT
14	NA	TRBD1	TRBV7-8	TRBJ2-2	CANRRDRVTGELFF	TGTGCCAACCGCCGCGACAGGGTGACCGGGGAGCTGTTTTTT
16	NA	NA	TRBV5-1	TRBJ2-7	CASRTGFGPSIYEQHF	TGCGCCAGCAGAACAGGGTTTGGGCCTAGCATCTACGAGCAGCACTTC
20	NA	TRBD2	TRBV18	TRBJ2-7	CASSPTRPIKLARNMDEQYF	TGTGCCAGCTCACCAACGCGTCCGATCAAACTAGCGCGAAATATGGACGAGCAGTACTTC
17	many	NA	TRBV6-6	TRBJ2-5	CASSYGRSATSQETQYF	TGTGCCAGCAGTTACGGCCGCTCCGCGACTAGCCAAGAGACCCAGTACTTC
14	NA	NA	TRBV11-2	TRBJ2-1	CASSTNRLASEQFF	TGTGCCAGCAGCACCAACCGCCTAGCGAGTGAGCAATTCTTC
12	many	NA	TRBV29-1	TRBJ1-1	CSVGKGPTEAFF	TGCAGCGTTGGGAAGGGCCCCACTGAAGCTTTCTTT
15	NA	NA	TRBV28	TRBJ2-7	CASLWGRWCSYEQYF	TGTGCAAGCCTCTGGGGGAGGTGGTGCTCCTACGAGCAGTACTTC
18	NA	NA	TRBV28	TRBJ2-1	CASSLLGFRGQYYNEQFF	TGTGCCAGCAGTTTATTAGGATTTCGCGGGCAGTACTACAATGAGCAGTTCTTC
14	NA	NA	TRBV28	TRBJ1-2	CASSPDTGSYGCTF	TGTGCCAGCAGCCCGGACACCGGGAGCTATGGCTGCACCTTC
14	NA	NA	TRBV7-9	TRBJ1-1	CASGGGGRGTEAFF	TGTGCCAGCGGCGGTGGGGGGAGGGGCACTGAAGCTTTCTTT
15	few	NA	TRBV11-2	TRBJ2-1	CACSFSEKFVNEQFF	TGTGCCTGCAGCTTTAGCGAGAAATTTGTTAATGAGCAGTTCTTC